This T cell receptor beta chain originates from a study of CD8+CD57+ T cells in acquired aplastic anemia. Germline values: CDR1 SEHNR, CDR2 FQNEAQ (reference sequence). This CDR3 region has 13 residues. V lost 5 bases to trimming and J lost 4 bases, with 12 bases between them. The use of genomic DNA as template underpinned the TCR beta VDJ and CDR3 profiling. TCRdb reprocessed the reads with MiXCR, giving one entry per CDR3 protein. The table shows about 140,000 distinct CDR3 sequences, with more than 35% occurring only once. The sample was sorted CD4+, CD8+, or CD8+CD57+ T cells (not recorded which) from PBMCs. The rearrangement links TRBV7-9 to TRBJ2-7; D is undetermined. The receptor was derived from a human donor in good health, serving as a control. CDR3 sequence reads: CASSRAPRYEQYV. In DNA form, the CDR3 reads TGTGCCAGCAGCCGGGCCCCCCGGTACGAGCAGTACGTC.